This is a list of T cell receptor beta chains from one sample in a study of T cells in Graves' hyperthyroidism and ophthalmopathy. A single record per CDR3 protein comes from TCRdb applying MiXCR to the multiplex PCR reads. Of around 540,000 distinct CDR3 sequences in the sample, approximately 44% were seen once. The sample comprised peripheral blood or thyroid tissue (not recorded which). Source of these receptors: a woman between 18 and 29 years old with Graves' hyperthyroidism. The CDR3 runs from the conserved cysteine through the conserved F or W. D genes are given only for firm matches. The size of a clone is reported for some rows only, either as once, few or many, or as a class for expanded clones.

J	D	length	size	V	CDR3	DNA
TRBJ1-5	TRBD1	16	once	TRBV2	CASSFRGGLSNQPQHF	TGTGCCAGCAGCTTCAGGGGGGGGTTGAGCAATCAGCCCCAGCATTTT
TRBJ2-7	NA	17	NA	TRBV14	CASSYPIPGTTSYEQYF	TGTGCCAGCAGTTACCCAATCCCCGGGACCACCTCCTACGAGCAGTACTTC
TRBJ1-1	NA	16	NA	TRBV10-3	CASSANPGRIGTEAFF	TGTGCCAGCAGTGCAAACCCGGGACGGATTGGCACTGAAGCTTTCTTT
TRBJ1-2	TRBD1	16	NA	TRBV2	CASSSLGQASNYGYTF	TGTGCCAGCAGTTCATTAGGACAGGCCTCTAACTATGGCTACACCTTC
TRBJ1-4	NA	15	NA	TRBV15	CATSLYIGKGEKLFF	TGTGCCACCAGCCTATATATCGGGAAGGGTGAAAAACTGTTTTTT
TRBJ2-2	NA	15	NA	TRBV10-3	CATETVNSNTGELFF	TGTGCCACAGAGACAGTTAATTCGAACACCGGGGAGCTGTTTTTT
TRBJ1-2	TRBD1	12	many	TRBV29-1	CSGGTGGHGYTF	TGCAGCGGCGGGACAGGGGGCCATGGCTACACCTTC
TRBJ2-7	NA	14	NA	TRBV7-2	CASSLGQGPFEQYF	TGTGCCAGCAGCTTAGGGCAAGGACCCTTCGAGCAGTACTTC
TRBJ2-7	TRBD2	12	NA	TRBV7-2	CASSILAGEEYF	TGTGCCAGCAGTATACTAGCGGGAGAGGAGTACTTC
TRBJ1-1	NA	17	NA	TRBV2	CASSEVVAGVVRTEAFF	TGTGCCAGCAGTGAAGTAGTGGCCGGAGTGGTTCGAACTGAAGCTTTCTTT
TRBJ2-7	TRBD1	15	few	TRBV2	CASTLDGQGSYEQYF	TGTGCCAGCACCCTGGATGGACAGGGGTCCTACGAGCAGTACTTC
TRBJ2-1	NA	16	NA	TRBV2	CASSGPTDLLHNEQFF	TGTGCCAGCAGTGGTCCGACGGATCTCCTCCACAATGAGCAGTTCTTC
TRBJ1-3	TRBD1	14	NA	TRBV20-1	CSAQTRGRGNAIYF	TGCAGTGCTCAAACCAGGGGGCGAGGAAACGCCATATATTTT
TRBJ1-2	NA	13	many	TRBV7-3	CASSSSPGLRHTF	TGTGCCAGCAGCTCTTCCCCGGGCCTTCGGCACACCTTC
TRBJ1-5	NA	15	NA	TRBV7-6	CASSWGRSSNQPQHF	TGTGCCAGCAGTTGGGGCAGGAGTAGCAATCAGCCCCAGCATTTT
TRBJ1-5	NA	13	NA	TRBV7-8	CASSLQSYQPQHF	TGTGCCAGCAGCCTACAGAGCTATCAGCCCCAGCATTTT
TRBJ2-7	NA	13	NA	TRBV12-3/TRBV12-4	CASREGTVYEQYF	TGTGCCAGCAGAGAGGGGACGGTCTACGAGCAGTACTTC
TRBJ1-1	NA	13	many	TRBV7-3	CASSSVRDNEAFF	TGTGCCAGCAGCTCGGTCCGGGACAATGAAGCTTTCTTT
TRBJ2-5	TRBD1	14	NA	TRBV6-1	CASSTGQGRETQYF	TGTGCCAGCAGTACGGGACAGGGTAGGGAGACCCAGTACTTC
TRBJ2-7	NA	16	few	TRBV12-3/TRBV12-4	CASSLALSGGGYEQYF	TGTGCCAGCAGTTTAGCCCTTAGCGGAGGCGGCTACGAGCAGTACTTC
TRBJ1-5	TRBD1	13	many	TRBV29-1	CSVGDSQNQPQHF	TGCAGCGTCGGGGACAGTCAGAATCAGCCCCAGCATTTT
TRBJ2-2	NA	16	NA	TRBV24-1	CATSDPGTTRSGELFF	TGTGCCACCAGTGATCCTGGTACCACCCGGAGCGGGGAGCTGTTTTTT
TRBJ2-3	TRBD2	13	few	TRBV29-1	CSVASGTGDTQYF	TGCAGCGTAGCTAGCGGGACCGGAGATACGCAGTATTTT
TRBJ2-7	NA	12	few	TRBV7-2	CASSYSTGEQYF	TGTGCCAGCAGCTACTCTACCGGCGAGCAGTACTTC
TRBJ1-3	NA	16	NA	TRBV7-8	CASSTFQGNTGNTIYF	TGTGCCAGCAGCACATTTCAGGGAAATACTGGAAACACCATATATTTT
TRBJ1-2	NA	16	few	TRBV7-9	CASSQGLRTDNYGYTF	TGTGCCAGCAGCCAAGGCCTCAGGACGGACAACTATGGCTACACCTTC
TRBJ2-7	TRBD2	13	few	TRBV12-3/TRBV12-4	CASSFRGGLAGWF	TGTGCCAGCAGTTTCCGCGGGGGACTAGCGGGCTGGTTC
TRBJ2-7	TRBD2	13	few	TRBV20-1	CSAIGLAGYEQYF	TGCAGTGCTATCGGACTAGCGGGATACGAGCAGTACTTC
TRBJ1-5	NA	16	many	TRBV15	CATSSGQDGANQPQHF	TGTGCCACCAGCAGCGGACAAGACGGCGCGAATCAGCCCCAGCATTTT
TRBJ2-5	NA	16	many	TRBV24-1	CATSDSPQAGRETQYF	TGTGCCACCAGTGATTCCCCCCAGGCGGGACGAGAGACCCAGTACTTC
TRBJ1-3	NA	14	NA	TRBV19	CASARTDSGNTIYF	TGTGCCAGTGCCAGGACAGACTCTGGAAACACCATATATTTT
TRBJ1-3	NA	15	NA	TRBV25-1	CASSEYGDSGNTIYF	TGTGCCAGCAGTGAATACGGGGACTCTGGAAACACCATATATTTT
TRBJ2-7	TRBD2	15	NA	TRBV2	CASSALAGGSREQYF	TGTGCCAGCAGCGCTCTAGCGGGAGGATCGCGCGAGCAGTACTTC
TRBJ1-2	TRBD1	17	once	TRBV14	CASSHRQGEKANYGYTF	TGTGCCAGCAGCCACCGACAGGGAGAGAAGGCTAACTATGGCTACACCTTC
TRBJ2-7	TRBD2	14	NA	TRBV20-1	CSARDGTSGGEQYF	TGCAGTGCTAGAGACGGGACTAGCGGTGGCGAGCAGTACTTC
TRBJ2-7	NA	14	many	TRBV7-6	CASSPNRLAFEQYF	TGTGCCAGCAGCCCTAACCGTCTAGCTTTCGAGCAGTACTTC
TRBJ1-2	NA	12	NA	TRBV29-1	CSPTESSYGYTF	TGCAGCCCGACGGAATCGTCCTATGGCTACACCTTC
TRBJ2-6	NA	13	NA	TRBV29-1	CSVVGAGANVLTF	TGCAGCGTTGTGGGGGCAGGGGCCAACGTCCTGACTTTC
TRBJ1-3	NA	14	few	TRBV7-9	CASSGEVAGNTIYF	TGTGCCAGCAGCGGAGAGGTTGCTGGAAACACCATATATTTT
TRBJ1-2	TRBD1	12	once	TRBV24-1	CATSLTGGGYTF	TGTGCCACCAGTTTGACAGGGGGTGGCTACACCTTC
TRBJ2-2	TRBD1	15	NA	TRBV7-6	CASSFVTGGTGELIF	TGTGCCAGCAGCTTCGTGACAGGGGGCACCGGGGAGCTGATTTTT
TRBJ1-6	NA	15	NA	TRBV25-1	CASSEGPGLNSPLHF	TGTGCCAGCAGTGAAGGGCCGGGGCTTAATTCACCCCTCCACTTT
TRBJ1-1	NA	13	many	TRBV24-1	CATGTRENTEAFF	TGTGCCACAGGGACCAGGGAGAACACTGAAGCTTTCTTT
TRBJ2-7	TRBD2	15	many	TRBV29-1	CSVEVGLADSYEQYF	TGCAGCGTTGAAGTGGGACTAGCGGACTCCTACGAGCAGTACTTC
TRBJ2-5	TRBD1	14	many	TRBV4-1	CASSQGDRAETQYF	TGCGCCAGCAGCCAGGGAGACAGGGCGGAGACCCAGTACTTC
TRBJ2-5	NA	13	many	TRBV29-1	CSVEVDSVETQYF	TGCAGCGTTGAAGTTGATAGCGTGGAGACCCAGTACTTC
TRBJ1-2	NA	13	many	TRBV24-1	CATSDGQELGYTF	TGTGCCACCAGTGATGGACAAGAATTAGGCTACACCTTC
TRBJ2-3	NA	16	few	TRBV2	CASSEGGTLSTDTQYF	TGTGCCAGCAGTGAAGGGGGAACTCTCAGCACAGATACGCAGTATTTT
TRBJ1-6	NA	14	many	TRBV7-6	CASSSDDYNSPLHF	TGTGCCAGCAGCTCCGACGATTATAATTCACCCCTCCACTTT
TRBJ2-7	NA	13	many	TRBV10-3	CAISEAGSYEQYF	TGTGCCATCAGTGAGGCAGGGAGCTACGAGCAGTACTTC
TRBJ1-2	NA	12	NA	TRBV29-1	CSTSTARYGYTF	TGCAGCACCTCCACCGCCCGGTATGGCTACACCTTC
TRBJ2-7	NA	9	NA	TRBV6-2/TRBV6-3	CASSVEQYF	TGTGCCAGCAGTGTCGAGCAGTACTTC
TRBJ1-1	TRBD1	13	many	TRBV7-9	CASSLERQGVAFF	TGTGCCAGCAGCTTAGAACGGCAGGGGGTAGCTTTCTTT
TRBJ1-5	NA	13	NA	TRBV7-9	CASSEILGQPQHF	TGTGCCAGCAGCGAGATTTTAGGGCAGCCCCAGCATTTT
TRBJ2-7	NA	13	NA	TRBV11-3	CASSPWAFGEQYF	TGTGCCAGCAGCCCTTGGGCTTTCGGCGAGCAGTACTTC
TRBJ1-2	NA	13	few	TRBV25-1	CASSSVEDYGYTF	TGTGCCAGCTCATCGGTGGAGGACTATGGCTACACCTTC
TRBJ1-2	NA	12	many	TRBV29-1	CSVETGPAGYTF	TGCAGCGTTGAAACGGGCCCTGCAGGCTACACCTTC